Following are 15 T cell receptor beta chains from one sample sequenced in a study of T cells in localized non-small cell lung cancer. Produced via immunoSEQ multiplex PCR; TCRdb's table is partial and in-frame only. Of roughly 38,000 clones in the sample, more than 85% were seen once. The source material was peripheral blood, sampled before any cancer treatment. These receptors were obtained from a man aged 18 to 55 with stage I lung adenocarcinoma.

This clone appeared a few times. The chain carries TRBV5-6 and TRBJ1-5, with unresolved D. Germline lookup yields CDR1 SGHDT and CDR2 YYEEEE. The CDR3 covers 15 residues. Trimming took off 4 bases at V and 5 bases at J, with 16 bases between the two ends. CDR3 region: CASSRMAGGHQPQHF. The DNA of the CDR3 is TGTGCCAGCAGCCGGATGGCTGGAGGCCATCAGCCCCAGCATTTT.

V and J are TRBV9 and TRBJ2-3, with D possibly being TRBD1 or TRBD2 (5 bases each). In germline, CDR1 is SGDLS, CDR2 YYNGEE. The CDR3 length is 12 residues. V was trimmed by 4 bases and J by 8 bases, leaving 11 bases between them. Here the CDR3 DNA reads TGTGCCAGCAGCTCCACTAGGGGTACGCAGTATTTT. Its protein is CASSSTRGTQYF.

The CDR3 spells CASSPGAARAFF. The CDR3 nucleotides read TGTGCCAGTAGTCCCGGGGCGGCTAGAGCTTTCTTT. V and J are TRBV19 and TRBJ1-1, with D tentatively TRBD1 (5 bases). Trimming left V 5 bases short and J 10 bases short, with 14 bases between. Germline V gives CDR1 LNHDA, CDR2 SQIVND (reference sequence). This CDR3 comprises 12 residues.

The gene calls are TRBV7-9 and TRBJ1-1; 7 positions agree with TRBD1. The V and J ends lost 4 bases and 0 bases, in that order; junction bases with no gene match: 5. Germline values: CDR1 SEHNR, CDR2 FQNEAQ (reference sequence). The CDR3 consists of 15 residues. The CDR3 DNA reads TGTGCCAGCAGCTCAGCGGGACAGATGAACACTGAAGCTTTCTTT. This translates into CASSSAGQMNTEAFF.

The gene calls are TRBV4-2 and TRBJ1-4; D is possibly TRBD1 (6 bases). V was shortened by 0 bases and J by 8 bases, with 10 bases between the two germline ends. The CDR3 covers 14 residues. CDR1 and CDR2 from the germline V gene are LGHNA and YNFKEQ. In DNA form, the CDR3 reads TGTGCCAGCAGCCAAGACAGGGGTGGAGAAAAACTGTTTTTT. Residues: CASSQDRGGEKLFF.

About this clone: Other DNA sequences of this sample code for an identical CDR3. This sequence joins TRBV30 and TRBJ2-5, with D perhaps TRBD2 (5 bases). Germline CDR1 and CDR2: GTSNPN and SVGIG (reference sequence). The V end lost 4 bases, the J end lost 5 bases, and 20 bases lay between the germline ends. This CDR3 has 15 residues. The CDR3 sequence: CAWTQPQGGGETQYF. The DNA of the CDR3 is TGTGCCTGGACCCAACCCCAAGGAGGTGGGGAGACCCAGTACTTC.

This chain uses TRBV6-1 with TRBJ2-7, with TRBD2 matching 9 bases. This CDR3 is 17 amino acids long. Germline-derived CDR1 and CDR2 are MNHNS and SASEGT. V lost 7 bases and J lost 1; bases outside the gene matches: 14. CDR3 in DNA: TGTGCCAGCATTGAGGTCGGAACCAGCGGGGGGTCCTACGAGCAGTACTTC. It specifies CASIEVGTSGGSYEQYF.

V gene TRBV5-1 combines with J gene TRBJ2-1; 9 nucleotides align to TRBD1. Losses at the gene ends were 4 bases for V and 4 bases for J; bases not matched to a gene: 6. Germline-derived CDR1 and CDR2 are SGHRS and YFSETQ. The CDR3 has 15 residues. CDR3 sequence: CASSLMTGGYNEQFF. Written as DNA, the CDR3 is TGCGCCAGCAGCCTTATGACAGGGGGATACAATGAGCAGTTCTTC.

In its sample, this clone ranks as medium-sized. CDR3 amino acids: CASSRDRAPYEQYF. The CDR3 DNA is TGCGCCAGCAGCAGGGACAGGGCACCCTACGAGCAGTACTTC. This sequence joins TRBV5-1 and TRBJ2-7, with 9 bases aligning to TRBD1. There are 14 residues in the CDR3. J lost 2 bases, V lost 4 bases, and 4 bases had no gene match. Germline lookup yields CDR1 SGHRS and CDR2 YFSETQ.

The chain joins TRBV7-2 to TRBJ1-1, with 8 bases aligning to TRBD1. J lost 0 bases, V lost 4 bases, and 7 bases had no gene match. Per germline, CDR1 SGHTA and CDR2 FQGNSA. CDR3 length: 16 residues. CDR3 nucleotide sequence: TGTGCCAGCAGCTCTGCAGGGGGCGGCATGAACACTGAAGCTTTCTTT. Amino acid sequence: CASSSAGGGMNTEAFF.

The CDR3 nucleotides read TGTGCCAGCAGCTATCCCGTACCGGGGGGCGTCACAGATACGCAGTATTTT. Its translation is CASSYPVPGGVTDTQYF. The genes are TRBV5-6 and TRBJ2-3; possibly TRBD2 for D (7 bases). This CDR3 is built from 17 residues. Germline loops: CDR1 SGHDT, CDR2 YYEEEE. Trimming cost V 3 bases and J 2 bases, with 19 bases left between them.

The chain links TRBV30 to TRBJ1-6; TRBD1 aligns across 8 bases. The trim removed 3 bases at V and 10 bases at J, leaving 8 bases unmatched. CDR1 is GTSNPN and CDR2 is SVGIG in the germline V gene (reference sequence). The CDR3 sequence is 14 residues long. The CDR3 is CAWSRDRRRSPLHF. In DNA, the CDR3 is TGTGCCTGGAGCCGGGACAGGAGAAGGTCACCCCTCCACTTT.

The chain has TRBV2 and TRBJ1-5, with 7 bases fitting TRBD1. The CDR3 covers 14 residues. CDR1 and CDR2 (germline): SNHLY, FYNNEI. Losses at the gene ends were 3 bases for V and 7 bases for J; bases not matched to a gene: 6. CDR3 protein: CASSETGKVQPQHF. The CDR3 bases are TGTGCCAGCAGTGAGACAGGGAAAGTACAGCCCCAGCATTTT. Full variable domain (missing parts from reference TRBV2 and TRBJ1-5): EPEVTQTPSHQVTQMGQEVILRCVPISNHLYFYWYRQILGQKVEFLVSFYNNEISEKSEIFDDQFSVERPDGSNFTLKIRSTKLEDSAMYFCASSETGKVQPQHFGDGTRLSIL.

This clone has just one count. The chain couples TRBV15 to TRBJ1-1, with D possibly matching TRBD1 (5 bases). Germline V lookup: CDR1 LNHNV, CDR2 YYDKDF (reference sequence). This CDR3 spans 13 amino acids. V was shortened by 4 bases and J by 12 bases, with 18 bases between the two germline ends. The CDR3 region is CATSTGPGVETFF. Written as DNA, the CDR3 is TGTGCCACCAGCACGGGACCGGGGGTAGAAACTTTCTTT.

The chain carries TRBV25-1 and TRBJ2-1; TRBD1 aligns across 7 bases. The CDR3 loop spans 16 amino acids. The V and J ends lost 3 bases and 1 base, in that order; junction bases with no gene match: 6. CDR1 and CDR2 (germline): MGHDK, SYGVNS. CDR3 bases: TGTGCCAGCAGTGAGCTCCCGGGACAGTCCTACAATGAGCAGTTCTTC. This encodes CASSELPGQSYNEQFF.